The rows below give T cell receptor beta chains drawn from one sample of a study of blood T cell repertoires in COVID-19. Libraries were prepared by immunoSEQ multiplex PCR; TCRdb keeps only in-frame clonotypes and omits some of them. The profile shows a few hundred thousand clones, roughly nine tenths of them singletons. Sequencing was performed on peripheral blood. These receptors were obtained from a man between 18 and 35 years old with active or convalescent COVID-19. Each CDR3 is given with its conserved first and last residue. The D gene is left open where the match is weak. For some rows the clone size is stated as once, few or many, or as a class when expanded; others skip it.

cdr3_nt cdr3_aa j_call clone_size d_call v_call
TGTGCCAGCAGTAACAGGTTTAATGAAGCTTTCTTT CASSNRFNEAFF TRBJ1-1 NA NA TRBV28
TGCGCCAGCAGCCAAGATTGGACTAGCACCTACAATGAGCAGTTCTTC CASSQDWTSTYNEQFF TRBJ2-1 NA TRBD2 TRBV4-1
TGTGCCAGCAGTAAACAGGGGGCGCCTGGAAACACCATATATTTT CASSKQGAPGNTIYF TRBJ1-3 NA TRBD1 TRBV6-5
TGTGCCAGCAGTTCCCCAACGGCAGGGGGTAAACAAGAGACCCAGTACTTC CASSSPTAGGKQETQYF TRBJ2-5 NA TRBD1 TRBV27
TGCGCCAGCAGCTTGGGGCAGGTTCAAGAGACCCAGTACTTC CASSLGQVQETQYF TRBJ2-5 few NA TRBV5-1
TGCGCCAGCAGCCAGATACCCCAAGAGACCCAGTACTTC CASSQIPQETQYF TRBJ2-5 NA NA TRBV5-1
TGTGCCAGCAGCCAAGGGGACAGGGTCAATAATAATGAAAAACTGTTTTTT CASSQGDRVNNNEKLFF TRBJ1-4 NA TRBD1 TRBV3-1/TRBV3-2
TGTGCCAGCTCAGGGGTTTTGGAAGAAAAACTGTTTTTT CASSGVLEEKLFF TRBJ1-4 NA NA TRBV28
TGTGCCAGCAGCTTAACGGCGGGAGGGCCTCGGGGGCAGTTCTTC CASSLTAGGPRGQFF TRBJ2-1 NA TRBD2 TRBV7-3
TGTGCCAGCCCTTGCGGAGGTCTGCGGCCCCAGCATTTT CASPCGGLRPQHF TRBJ1-5 few NA TRBV6-5